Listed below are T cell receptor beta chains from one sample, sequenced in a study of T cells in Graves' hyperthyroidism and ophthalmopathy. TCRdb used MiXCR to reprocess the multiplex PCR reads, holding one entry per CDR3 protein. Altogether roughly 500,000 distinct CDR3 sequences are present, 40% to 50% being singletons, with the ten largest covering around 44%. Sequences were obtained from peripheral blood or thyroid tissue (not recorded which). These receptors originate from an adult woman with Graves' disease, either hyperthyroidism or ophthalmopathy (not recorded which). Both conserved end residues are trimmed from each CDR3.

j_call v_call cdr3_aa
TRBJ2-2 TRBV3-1 ASGPWGAISSTGELF
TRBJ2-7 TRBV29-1 SVGGQSYEQY
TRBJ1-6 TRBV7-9 ASSPQGVLNSPLH
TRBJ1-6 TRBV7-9 ASNRQGNSPLH
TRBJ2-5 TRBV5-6 ASSLPDSVETQY
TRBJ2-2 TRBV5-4 ASSSTTTGELF
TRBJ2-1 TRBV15 ATARDPGSNEQF
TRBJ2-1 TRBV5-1 ASSLDGSNEQF
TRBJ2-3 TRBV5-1 ASSLARQGTDTQY
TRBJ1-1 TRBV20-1 SARQGLVEAF
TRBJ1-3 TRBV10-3 AISETGISGNTIY
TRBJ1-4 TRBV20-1 SAGKGGKEKLF
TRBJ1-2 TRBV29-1 SVGDGSNYGYT
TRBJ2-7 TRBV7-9 ASSLGADFYEQY
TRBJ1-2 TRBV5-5 ASSLPTANYGYT
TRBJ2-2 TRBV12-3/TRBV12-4 ASSSIGGYGELF
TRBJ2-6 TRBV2 ASSQTSSGANVLT
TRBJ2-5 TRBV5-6 ASSFLAGGQETQY
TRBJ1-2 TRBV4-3 ASSQDARANYGYT
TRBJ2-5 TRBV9 ASSHWNRGETQY
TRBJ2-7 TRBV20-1 SARGLAGVGEPY
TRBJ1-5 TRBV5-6 ASSFTGGAGQPQH
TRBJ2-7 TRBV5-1 ASSLAGTHEQY
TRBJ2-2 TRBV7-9 ASSKTGIGELF
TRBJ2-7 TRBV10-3 ASSNPRAGRENYEQY